This T cell receptor beta chain was captured by sequencing in a study of cytomegalovirus exposure and HLA in healthy donors. V dropped 1 base and J dropped 5 bases, with 17 bases sitting between them. Germline CDR1 reads SGHTA; CDR2 reads FQGNSA. The CDR3 sequence is 16 residues long. Overall study findings and caveats: Across all donors, roughly uniform sequencing depth was an assumption of the presence/absence analyses.

Points on this clone: The antigen remains undetermined.

PCR primers comprised 60 Vbeta and 13 Jbeta primers. The assay was immunoSEQ multiplex PCR, and TCRdb's table has in-frame clones only and misses some. The sample has 100,000 to 150,000 clones; over 75% are singletons. The sequenced sample consisted of PBMCs. This sequence originates from a woman in her thirties or forties in good health and CMV-seropositive. The chain is built from TRBV7-2 and TRBJ1-2; D is ambiguous. Here the CDR3 DNA reads TGTGCCAGCAGCTTAGGCTTCGTACTCGCTCGGTATGGCTACACCTTC. Amino acid sequence: CASSLGFVLARYGYTF.